This TCR beta chain was captured by sequencing in a study of blood T cell repertoires in COVID-19. At the level of the study: Samples came from the United States, Italy and Spain, spanning acute and convalescent COVID-19. PBMCs, B-cell-depleted T cells, or T cells provided the cDNA or gDNA that made up the material.

Original data processing: Using reference gene primer amplification, nucleated cell counts were estimated. Sequencing used immunoSEQ multiplex PCR; TCRdb keeps in-frame clones, though not all of them. V, J and clone size are taken as reported in that table, and D and trimming were inferred from the DNA itself. This repertoire shows about 68,000 clones, 80% to 90% found once; its top ten account for under 1.5%. The CDR3 totals 15 residues. V was pared by 0 bases and J by 6 bases, with 13 bases between. CDR1 is MNHEY, CDR2 SMNVEV, per germline (reference sequence). This clonotype was obtained from a woman aged 60-75 years with acute or convalescent COVID-19. Sequencing input: peripheral blood. This chain joins TRBV27 and TRBJ2-3; D not certain. The chain's CDR3 is CASSLSPLGFDTQYF. The CDR3 bases are TGTGCCAGCAGTTTATCGCCCCTCGGGTTCGATACGCAGTATTTT.